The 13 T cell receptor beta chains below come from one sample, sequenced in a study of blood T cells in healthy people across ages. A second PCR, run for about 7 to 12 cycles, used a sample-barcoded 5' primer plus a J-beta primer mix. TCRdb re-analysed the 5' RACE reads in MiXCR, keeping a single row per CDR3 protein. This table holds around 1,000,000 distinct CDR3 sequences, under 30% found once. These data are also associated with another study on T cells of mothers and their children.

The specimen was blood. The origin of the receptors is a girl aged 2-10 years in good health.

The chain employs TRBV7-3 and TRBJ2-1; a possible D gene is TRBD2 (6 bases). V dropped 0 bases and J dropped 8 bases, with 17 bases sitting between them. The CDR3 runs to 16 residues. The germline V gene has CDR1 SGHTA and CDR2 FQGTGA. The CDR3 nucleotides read TGTGCCAGCAGCTTAACGACTAGTTATTCCGACGATGAGCAGTTCTTC. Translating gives CASSLTTSYSDDEQFF.

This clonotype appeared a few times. The CDR3 is CARPGLREETQYF. In nucleotides, the CDR3 is TGTGCCAGACCGGGACTACGAGAAGAGACCCAGTACTTC. The V call is TRBV27, the J call TRBJ2-5, with TRBD2 identical over 7 bases. Germline V gene sequence: CDR1 MNHEY, CDR2 SMNVEV (reference sequence). Losses at the gene ends were 9 bases for V and 3 bases for J; bases not matched to a gene: 7. This CDR3 region has 13 residues.

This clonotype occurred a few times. In DNA form, the CDR3 reads TGTGCCAGCAGCCTCCACAGGGTTTCCTACGAGCAGTACTTC. Amino acid sequence: CASSLHRVSYEQYF. The chain recombines TRBV7-2 with TRBJ2-7; TRBD1 might be the D (6 bases). The CDR3 runs 14 residues. The ends were cut back, 5 bases at V and 1 base at J, with 12 bases in the middle. CDR1 SGHTA and CDR2 FQGNSA come from the germline V gene.

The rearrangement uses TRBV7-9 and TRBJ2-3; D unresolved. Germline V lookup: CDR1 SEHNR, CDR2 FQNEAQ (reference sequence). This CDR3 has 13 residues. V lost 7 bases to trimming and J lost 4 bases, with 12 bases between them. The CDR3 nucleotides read TGTGCCAGCACCTACTCAATATCAGATACGCAGTATTTT. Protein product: CASTYSISDTQYF.

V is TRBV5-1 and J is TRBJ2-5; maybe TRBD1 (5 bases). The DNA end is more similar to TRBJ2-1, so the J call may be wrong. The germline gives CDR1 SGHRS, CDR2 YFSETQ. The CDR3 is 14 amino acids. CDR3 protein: CASSVFTGNNEQFF. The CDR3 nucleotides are TGCGCCAGCAGCGTCTTCACAGGCAACAATGAGCAGTTCTTC.

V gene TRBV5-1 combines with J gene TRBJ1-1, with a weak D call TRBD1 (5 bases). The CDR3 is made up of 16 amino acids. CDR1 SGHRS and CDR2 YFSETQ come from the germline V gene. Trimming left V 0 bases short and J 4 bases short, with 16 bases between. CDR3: CASSLEVGQGGTEAFF. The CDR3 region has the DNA TGCGCCAGCAGCTTGGAAGTCGGGCAGGGTGGCACTGAAGCTTTCTTT. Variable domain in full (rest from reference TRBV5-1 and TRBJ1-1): KAGVTQTPRYLIKTRGQQVTLSCSPISGHRSVSWYQQTPGQGLQFLFEYFSETQRNKGNFPGRFSGRQFSNSRSEMNVSTLELGDSALYLCASSLEVGQGGTEAFFGQGTRLTVV.

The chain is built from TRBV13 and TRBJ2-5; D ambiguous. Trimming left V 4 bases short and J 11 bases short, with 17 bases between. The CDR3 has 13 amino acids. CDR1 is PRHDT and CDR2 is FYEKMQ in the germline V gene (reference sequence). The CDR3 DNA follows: TGTGCCAGCAGCTCTCCGAGGTCCCTGGAGCAGTACTTC. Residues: CASSSPRSLEQYF. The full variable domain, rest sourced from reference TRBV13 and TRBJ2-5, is AAGVIQSPRHLIKEKRETATLKCYPIPRHDTVYWYQQGPGQDPQFLISFYEKMQSDKGSIPDRFSAQQFSDYHSELNMSSLELGDSALYFCASSSPRSLEQYFGPGTRLLVL.

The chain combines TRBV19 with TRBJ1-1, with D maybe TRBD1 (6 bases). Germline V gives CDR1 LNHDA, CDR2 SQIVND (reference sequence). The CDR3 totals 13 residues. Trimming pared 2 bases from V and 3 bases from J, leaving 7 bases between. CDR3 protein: CASSISGDTEAFF. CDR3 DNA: TGTGCCAGTAGTATATCAGGGGACACTGAAGCTTTCTTT.

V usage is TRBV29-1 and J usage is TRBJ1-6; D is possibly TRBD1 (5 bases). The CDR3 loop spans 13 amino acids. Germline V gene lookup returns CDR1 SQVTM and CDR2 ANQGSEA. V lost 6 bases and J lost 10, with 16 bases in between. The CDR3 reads CSVEDGAGSPLHF. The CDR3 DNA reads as TGCAGCGTCGAGGACGGGGCTGGGTCACCCCTCCACTTT.

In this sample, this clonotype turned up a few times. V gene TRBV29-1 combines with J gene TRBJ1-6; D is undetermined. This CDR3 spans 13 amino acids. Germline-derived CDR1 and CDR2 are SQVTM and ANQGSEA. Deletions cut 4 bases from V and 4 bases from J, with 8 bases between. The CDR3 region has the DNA TGCAGCGTTGGGGTCAGTTATAATTCACCCCTCCACTTT. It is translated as CSVGVSYNSPLHF. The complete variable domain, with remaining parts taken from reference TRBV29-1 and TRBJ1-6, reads SAVISQKPSRDICQRGTSLTIQCQVDSQVTMMFWYRQQPGQSLTLIATANQGSEATYESGFVIDKFPISRPNLTFSTLTVSNMSPEDSSIYLCSVGVSYNSPLHFGNGTRLTVT.

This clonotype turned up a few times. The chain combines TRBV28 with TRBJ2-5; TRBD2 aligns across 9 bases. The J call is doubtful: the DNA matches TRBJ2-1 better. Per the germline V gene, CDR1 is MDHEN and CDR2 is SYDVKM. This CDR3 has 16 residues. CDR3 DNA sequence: TGTGCCAGCAGCACCATAGCGGGAGCCCCCTACAATGAGCAGTTCTTC. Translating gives CASSTIAGAPYNEQFF.

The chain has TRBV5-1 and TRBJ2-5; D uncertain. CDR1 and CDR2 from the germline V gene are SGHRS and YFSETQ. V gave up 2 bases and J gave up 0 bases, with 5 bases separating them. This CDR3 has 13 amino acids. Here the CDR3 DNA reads TGCGCCAGCAGCTTTCCAGACCAAGAGACCCAGTACTTC. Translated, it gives CASSFPDQETQYF.

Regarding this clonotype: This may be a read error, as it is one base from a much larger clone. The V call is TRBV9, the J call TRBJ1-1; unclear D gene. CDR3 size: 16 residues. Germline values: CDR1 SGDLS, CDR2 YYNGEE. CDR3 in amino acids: CAGSSQQIGQNTEAFF. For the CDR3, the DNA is TGTGCCGGCAGCTCCCAACAGATAGGCCAGAACACTGAAGCTTTCTTT.